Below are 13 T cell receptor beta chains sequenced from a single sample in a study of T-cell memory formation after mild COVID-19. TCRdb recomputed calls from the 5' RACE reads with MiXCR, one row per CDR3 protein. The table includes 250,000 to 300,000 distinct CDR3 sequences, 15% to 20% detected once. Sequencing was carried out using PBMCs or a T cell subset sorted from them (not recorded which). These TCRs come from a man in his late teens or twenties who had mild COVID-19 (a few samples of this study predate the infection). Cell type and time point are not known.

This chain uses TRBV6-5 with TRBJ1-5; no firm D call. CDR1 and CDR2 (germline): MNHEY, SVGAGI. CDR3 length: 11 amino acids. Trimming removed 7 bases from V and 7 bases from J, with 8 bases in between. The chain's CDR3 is CASKVAQPQHF. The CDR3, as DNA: TGTGCCAGCAAAGTGGCCCAGCCCCAGCATTTT.

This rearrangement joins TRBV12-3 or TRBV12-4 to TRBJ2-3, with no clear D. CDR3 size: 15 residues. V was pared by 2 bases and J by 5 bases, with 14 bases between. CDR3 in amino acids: CASSLLSGGRDTQYF. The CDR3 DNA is TGTGCCAGCAGTTTACTTTCAGGCGGCAGAGATACGCAGTATTTT.

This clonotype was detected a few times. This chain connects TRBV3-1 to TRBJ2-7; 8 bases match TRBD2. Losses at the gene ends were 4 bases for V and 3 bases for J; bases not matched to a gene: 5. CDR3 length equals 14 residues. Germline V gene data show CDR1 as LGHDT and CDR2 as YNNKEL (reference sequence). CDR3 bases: TGTGCCAGCAGCCCCGGACTAGCTTTCTACGAGCAGTACGTC. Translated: CASSPGLAFYEQYV.

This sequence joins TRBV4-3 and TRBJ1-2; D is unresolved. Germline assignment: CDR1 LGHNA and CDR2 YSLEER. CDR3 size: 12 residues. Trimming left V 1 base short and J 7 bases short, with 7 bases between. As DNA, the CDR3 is TGCGCCAGCAGCCAAGTAGTAGGTGGCTACACCTTC. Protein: CASSQVVGGYTF.

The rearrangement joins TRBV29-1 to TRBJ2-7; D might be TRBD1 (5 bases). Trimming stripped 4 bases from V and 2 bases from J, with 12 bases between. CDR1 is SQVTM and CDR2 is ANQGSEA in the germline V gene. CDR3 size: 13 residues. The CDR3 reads CSVAGRAAYEQYF. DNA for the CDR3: TGCAGCGTTGCGGGCAGGGCGGCCTACGAGCAGTACTTC.

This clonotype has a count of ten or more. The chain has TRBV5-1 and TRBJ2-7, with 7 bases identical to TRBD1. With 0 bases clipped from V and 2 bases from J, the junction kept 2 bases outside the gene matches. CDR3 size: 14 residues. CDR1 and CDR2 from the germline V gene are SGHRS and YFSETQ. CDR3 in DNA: TGCGCCAGCAGCTTGGGACAGGGCCCCTACGAGCAGTACTTC. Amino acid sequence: CASSLGQGPYEQYF.

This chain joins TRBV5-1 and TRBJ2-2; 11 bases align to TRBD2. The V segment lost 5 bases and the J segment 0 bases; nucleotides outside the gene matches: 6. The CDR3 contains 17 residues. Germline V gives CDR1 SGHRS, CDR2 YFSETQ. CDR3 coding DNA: TGCGCCAGCAGAAGCCCTAGCGGGGGGTCGAACACCGGGGAGCTGTTTTTT. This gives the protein CASRSPSGGSNTGELFF.

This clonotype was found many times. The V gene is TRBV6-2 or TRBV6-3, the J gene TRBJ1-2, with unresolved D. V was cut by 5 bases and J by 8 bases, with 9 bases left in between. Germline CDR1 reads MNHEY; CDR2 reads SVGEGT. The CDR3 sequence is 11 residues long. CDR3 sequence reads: CASSQTRGYTF. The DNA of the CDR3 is TGTGCCAGCAGTCAAACCCGAGGCTACACCTTC.

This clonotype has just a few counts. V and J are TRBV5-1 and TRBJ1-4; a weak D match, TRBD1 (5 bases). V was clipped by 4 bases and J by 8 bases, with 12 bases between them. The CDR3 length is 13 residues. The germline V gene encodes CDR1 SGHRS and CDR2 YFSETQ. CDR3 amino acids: CASSRGREEKLFF. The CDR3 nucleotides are TGCGCCAGCAGCCGGGGCCGGGAGGAAAAACTGTTTTTT.

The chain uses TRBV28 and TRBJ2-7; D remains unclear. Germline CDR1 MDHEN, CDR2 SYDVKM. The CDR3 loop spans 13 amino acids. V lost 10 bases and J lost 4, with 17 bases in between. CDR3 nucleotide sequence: TGTGCCATAGGACGGCTTACGGCATACGAGCAGTACGTC. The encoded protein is CAIGRLTAYEQYV.

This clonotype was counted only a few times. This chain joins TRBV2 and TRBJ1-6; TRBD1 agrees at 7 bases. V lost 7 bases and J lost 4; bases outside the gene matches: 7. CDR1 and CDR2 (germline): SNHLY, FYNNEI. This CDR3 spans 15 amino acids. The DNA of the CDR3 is TGTGCCAGCAATTTGGCGGGACAGTATAATTCACCCCTCCACTTT. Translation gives CASNLAGQYNSPLHF.

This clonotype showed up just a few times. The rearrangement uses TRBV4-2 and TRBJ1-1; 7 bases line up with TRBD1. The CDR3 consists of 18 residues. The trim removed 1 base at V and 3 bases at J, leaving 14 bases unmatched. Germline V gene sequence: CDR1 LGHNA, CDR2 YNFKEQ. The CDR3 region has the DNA TGTGCCAGCAGCCAAGTCATTAGGCAGGATGACAGGGACACTGAAGCTTTCTTT. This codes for CASSQVIRQDDRDTEAFF.

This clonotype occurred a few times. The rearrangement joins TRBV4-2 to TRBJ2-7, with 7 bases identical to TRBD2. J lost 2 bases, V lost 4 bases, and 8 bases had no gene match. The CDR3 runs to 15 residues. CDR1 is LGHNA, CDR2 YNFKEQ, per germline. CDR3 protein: CASSPERGTTYEQYF. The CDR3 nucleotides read TGTGCCAGCAGCCCAGAGCGGGGCACCACCTACGAGCAGTACTTC.